The T cell receptor (beta chain) under discussion was sequenced for a study of response to subunit inactivated influenza vaccine. The V gene's germline CDR1 is LGHDT and CDR2 YNNKEL (reference sequence). The CDR3 sequence is 16 residues long. The J segment lost 3 bases and the V segment lost 2 bases, leaving 9 bases of the junction unmatched. TCRdb re-analysed the RT-PCR reads in MiXCR, keeping a single row per CDR3 protein. Counted here are about 540,000 distinct CDR3 sequences, less than 25% occurring once; the ten biggest clones make up around 2.8%. Ten or more counts support this clonotype. These data were also reused for a study on T cells expressing NK-cell markers. Turning to that study: 5'RACE template switching with UMIs produced the TCR beta cDNA. Sequencing covered eight donors, seven HCMV-seropositive and one seronegative.

The V gene is TRBV3-1, the J gene TRBJ2-7, with 8 bases that match TRBD2. Sequencing used CD4+ T cells sorted from PBMCs, obtained 11 to 12 days after vaccination. This sequence originates from a man in his forties or fifties who received an inactivated influenza vaccine. The CDR3 region has the DNA TGTGCCAGCAGCCAAAACGGCGGGGGGCTGGGCTACGAGCAGTACTTC. Amino acid sequence: CASSQNGGGLGYEQYF.